This TCR beta chain was recorded in a study of identical twins. Whole-study results and caveats: Excess twin sharing in beta out-of-frame sequences was weaker.

This clonotype was seen many times. Its specificity is not known. TCRdb reprocessed the 5' RACE reads with MiXCR, giving one entry per CDR3 protein. The sample has 250,000 or so distinct CDR3 sequences, 6.5% to 9.5% seen once. This same sample was also taken into another study, of yellow fever vaccine responses in identical twins.

The receptor comes from a woman aged 18-29 years in good health. Sequenced input: CD8+ T cells sorted from blood.

The CDR3 is CSARMQGGFTEAFF. The CDR3 DNA reads as TGCAGTGCTAGGATGCAGGGTGGGTTCACTGAAGCTTTCTTT. The chain recombines TRBV20-1 with TRBJ1-1, with a tentative D call TRBD1 (5 bases). Germline lookup yields CDR1 DFQATT and CDR2 SNEGSKA (reference sequence). Trimming took off 3 bases at V and 4 bases at J, with 15 bases between the two ends. The CDR3 runs to 14 residues.